The source of this T cell receptor (beta chain) is a study of radiation and T cells in renal cell carcinoma. Findings of the study overall: From baseline, blood top tumor clonotypes peaked at 2 weeks post-radiation.

The data were produced by immunoSEQ multiplex PCR, yet TCRdb's version contains in-frame clones alone and is incomplete. Of 120,000 or so clones listed, about four fifths are singletons. With respect to this clone: What it recognizes is unknown.

The ends were cut back, 2 bases at V and 1 base at J, with 11 bases in the middle. Germline V lookup: CDR1 PRHDT, CDR2 FYEKMQ (reference sequence). This CDR3 has 15 amino acids. Time point in this sample: blood 2 weeks post-SBRT. The treatment here: 15 Gy SBRT to primary tumor, nephrectomy 4 weeks later. This TCR was sampled from a man aged 45-65 years with renal cell carcinoma. This specimen was blood, taken from a patient whose treatment included radiotherapy and nephrectomy. The rearrangement links TRBV13 to TRBJ2-5; D might be TRBD1 (5 bases). The CDR3 spells CASSLWGRPQETQYF. The CDR3 DNA sequence: TGTGCCAGCAGCTTATGGGGCAGGCCCCAAGAGACCCAGTACTTC.